This T cell receptor beta chain was identified in a study of cytomegalovirus exposure and HLA in healthy donors. General study results and limits: Most TCR sequences proved rare, with some public TCRs found in many donors. The listing of roughly 160 TCR beta chains classed them as cytomegalovirus-associated. An Asian-associated ancestry cluster reportedly showed fewer N-insertions than the approximately 630-donor mean in a later analysis.

The CDR3 is 15 amino acids. Per germline, CDR1 SGHTA and CDR2 FQGNSA. The V gene end was trimmed by 6 bases and the J gene end by 2 bases; junction bases not matched to a gene: 2. 60 Vbeta and 13 Jbeta primers were used in PCR. TCRdb's copy holds only in-frame clones and misses some; the assay was immunoSEQ multiplex PCR. The sample lists around 180,000 clones, around 80% seen once, with roughly 1.4% in the top ten. This clone was counted between two and nine times. As yet, its antigen is unknown. These donors counted as nominally healthy when sampled, but unrecorded immune exposures were likely. The origin of this receptor is a woman aged 25 to 39 in good health and CMV-seropositive. The chain couples TRBV7-2 to TRBJ2-2; 11 bases match TRBD2. The sample consisted of PBMCs. This CDR3 reads CASRRLAGNTGELFF. CDR3 in DNA: TGTGCCAGCAGACGACTAGCGGGAAACACCGGGGAGCTGTTTTTT.